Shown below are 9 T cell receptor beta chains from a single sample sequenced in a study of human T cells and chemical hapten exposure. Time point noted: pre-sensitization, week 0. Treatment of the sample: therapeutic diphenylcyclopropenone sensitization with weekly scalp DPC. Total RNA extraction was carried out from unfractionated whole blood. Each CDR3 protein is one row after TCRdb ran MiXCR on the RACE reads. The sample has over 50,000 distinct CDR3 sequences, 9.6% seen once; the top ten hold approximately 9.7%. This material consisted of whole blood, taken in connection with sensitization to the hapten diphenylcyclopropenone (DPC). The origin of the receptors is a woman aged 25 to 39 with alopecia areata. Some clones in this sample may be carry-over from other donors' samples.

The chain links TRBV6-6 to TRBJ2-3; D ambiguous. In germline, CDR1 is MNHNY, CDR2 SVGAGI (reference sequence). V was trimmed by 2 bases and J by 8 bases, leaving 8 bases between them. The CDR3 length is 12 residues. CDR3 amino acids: CASSYREGTQYF. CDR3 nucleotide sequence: TGTGCCAGCAGTTACCGAGAAGGTACGCAGTATTTT.

The CDR3 DNA reads TGCGCCAGCAGCCCGACTTCACGGTACGAGCAGTACTTC. The encoded protein is CASSPTSRYEQYF. V and J are TRBV4-1 and TRBJ2-7; D not resolved. V dropped 4 bases and J dropped 4 bases, with 11 bases sitting between them. The CDR3 consists of 13 residues. In germline, CDR1 is MGHRA, CDR2 YSYEKL.

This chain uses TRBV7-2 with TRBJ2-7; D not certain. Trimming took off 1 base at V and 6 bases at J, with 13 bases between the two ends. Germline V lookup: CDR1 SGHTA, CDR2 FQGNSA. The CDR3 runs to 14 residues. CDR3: CASSLGGFSGEQYF. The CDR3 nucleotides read TGTGCCAGCAGCTTAGGGGGTTTCTCTGGCGAGCAGTACTTC.

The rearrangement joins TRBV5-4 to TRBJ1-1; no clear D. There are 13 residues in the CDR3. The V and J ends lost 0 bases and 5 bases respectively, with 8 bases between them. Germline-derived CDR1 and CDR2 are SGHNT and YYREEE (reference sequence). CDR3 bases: TGTGCCAGCAGCTTGGGATCAAGGACTGAAGCTTTCTTT. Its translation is CASSLGSRTEAFF.

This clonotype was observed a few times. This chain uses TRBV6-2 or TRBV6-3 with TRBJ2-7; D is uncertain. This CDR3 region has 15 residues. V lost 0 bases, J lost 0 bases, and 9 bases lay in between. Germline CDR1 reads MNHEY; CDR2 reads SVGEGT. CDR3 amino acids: CASSYSQDGSYEQYF. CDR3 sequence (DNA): TGTGCCAGCAGTTACTCTCAGGACGGCTCCTACGAGCAGTACTTC.

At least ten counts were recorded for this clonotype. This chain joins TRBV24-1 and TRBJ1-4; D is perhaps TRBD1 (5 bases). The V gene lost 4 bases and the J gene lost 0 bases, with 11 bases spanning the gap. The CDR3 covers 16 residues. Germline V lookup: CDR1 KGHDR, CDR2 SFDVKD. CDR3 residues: CATSDGTEATNEKLFF. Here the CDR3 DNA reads TGTGCCACCAGTGACGGGACCGAGGCAACTAATGAAAAACTGTTTTTT.

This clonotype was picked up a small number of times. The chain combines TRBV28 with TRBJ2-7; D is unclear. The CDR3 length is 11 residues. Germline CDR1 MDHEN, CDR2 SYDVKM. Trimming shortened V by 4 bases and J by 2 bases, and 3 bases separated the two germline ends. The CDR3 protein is CASSYAYEQYF. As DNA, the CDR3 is TGTGCCAGCAGTTACGCCTACGAGCAGTACTTC.

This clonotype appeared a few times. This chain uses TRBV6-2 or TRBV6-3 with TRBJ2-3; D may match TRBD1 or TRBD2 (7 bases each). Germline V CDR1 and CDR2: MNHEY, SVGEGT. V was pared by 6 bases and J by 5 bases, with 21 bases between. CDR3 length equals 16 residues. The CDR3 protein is CASSSPTRGGIDTQYF. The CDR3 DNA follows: TGTGCCAGCAGCTCTCCCACCAGGGGGGGCATAGATACGCAGTATTTT.

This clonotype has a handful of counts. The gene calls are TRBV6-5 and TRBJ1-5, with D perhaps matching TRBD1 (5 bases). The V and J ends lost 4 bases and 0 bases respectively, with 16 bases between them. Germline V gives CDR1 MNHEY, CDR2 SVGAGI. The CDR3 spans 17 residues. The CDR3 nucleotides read TGTGCCAGCAGTTCGGCCAGAGGGGTCTATAGCAATCAGCCCCAGCATTTT. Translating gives CASSSARGVYSNQPQHF.